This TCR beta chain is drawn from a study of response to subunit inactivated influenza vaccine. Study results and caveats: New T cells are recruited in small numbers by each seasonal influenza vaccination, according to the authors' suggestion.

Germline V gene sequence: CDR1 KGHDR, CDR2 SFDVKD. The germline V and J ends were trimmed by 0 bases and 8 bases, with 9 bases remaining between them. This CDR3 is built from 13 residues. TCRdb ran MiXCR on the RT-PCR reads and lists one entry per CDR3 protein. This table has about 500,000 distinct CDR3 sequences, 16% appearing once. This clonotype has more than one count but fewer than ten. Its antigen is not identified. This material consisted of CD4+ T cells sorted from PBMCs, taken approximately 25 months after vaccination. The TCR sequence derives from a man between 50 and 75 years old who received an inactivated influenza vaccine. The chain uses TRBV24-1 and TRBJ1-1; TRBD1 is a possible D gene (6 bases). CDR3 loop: CATSDLAGQEAFF. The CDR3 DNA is TGTGCCACCAGTGATTTGGCGGGACAAGAAGCTTTCTTT.